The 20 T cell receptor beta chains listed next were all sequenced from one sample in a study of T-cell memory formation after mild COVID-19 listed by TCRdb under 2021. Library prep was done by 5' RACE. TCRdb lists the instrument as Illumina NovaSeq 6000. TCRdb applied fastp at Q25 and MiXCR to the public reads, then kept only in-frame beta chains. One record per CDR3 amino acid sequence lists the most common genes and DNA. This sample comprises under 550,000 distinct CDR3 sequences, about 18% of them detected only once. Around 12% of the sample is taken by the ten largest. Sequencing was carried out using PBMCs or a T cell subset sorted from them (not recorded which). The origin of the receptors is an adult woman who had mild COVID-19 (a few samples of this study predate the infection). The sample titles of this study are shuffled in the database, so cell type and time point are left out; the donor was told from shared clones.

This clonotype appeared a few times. The CDR3 sequence: CASSQDRREAGSEQYF. As DNA, the CDR3 is TGCGCCAGCAGCCAAGATAGGCGTGAAGCGGGAAGCGAGCAGTACTTC. V is TRBV4-3 and J is TRBJ2-7; 7 bases map to TRBD2. CDR1 is LGHNA and CDR2 is YSLEER in the germline V gene. The V and J ends lost 0 bases and 6 bases, in that order; junction bases with no gene match: 11. The CDR3 is 16 amino acids.

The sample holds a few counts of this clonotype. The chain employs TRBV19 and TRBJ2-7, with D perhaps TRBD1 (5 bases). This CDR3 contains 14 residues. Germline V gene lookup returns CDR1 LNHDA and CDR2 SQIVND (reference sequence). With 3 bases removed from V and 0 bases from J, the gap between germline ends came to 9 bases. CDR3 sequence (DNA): TGTGCCAGTAGTATTGGGGCCATCTCCTACGAGCAGTACTTC. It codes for CASSIGAISYEQYF.

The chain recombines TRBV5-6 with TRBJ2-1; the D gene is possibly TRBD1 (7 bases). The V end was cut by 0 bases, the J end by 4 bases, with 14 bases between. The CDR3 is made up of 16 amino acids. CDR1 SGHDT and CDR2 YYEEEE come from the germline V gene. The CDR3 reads CASSLETGRIYNEQFF. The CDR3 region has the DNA TGTGCCAGCAGCTTGGAGACAGGGAGGATTTACAATGAGCAGTTCTTC.

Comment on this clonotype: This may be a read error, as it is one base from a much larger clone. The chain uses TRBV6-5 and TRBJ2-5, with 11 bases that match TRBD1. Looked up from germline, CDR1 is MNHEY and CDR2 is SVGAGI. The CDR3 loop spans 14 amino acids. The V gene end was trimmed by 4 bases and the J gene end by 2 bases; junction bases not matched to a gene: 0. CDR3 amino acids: CASSWDRGQETQYF. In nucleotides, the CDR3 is TGTGCCAGCAGTTGGGACAGGGGGCAAGAGACCCAGTACTTC.

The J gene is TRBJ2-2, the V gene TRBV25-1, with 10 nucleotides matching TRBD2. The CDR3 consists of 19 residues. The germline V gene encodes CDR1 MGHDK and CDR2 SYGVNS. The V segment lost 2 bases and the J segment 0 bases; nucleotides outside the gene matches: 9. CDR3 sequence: CASSEVSGRLNSNTGELFF. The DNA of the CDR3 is TGTGCCAGCAGTGAAGTTAGCGGGAGGCTTAATTCGAACACCGGGGAGCTGTTTTTT. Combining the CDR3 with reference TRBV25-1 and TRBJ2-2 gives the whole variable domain EADIYQTPRYLVIGTGKKITLECSQTMGHDKMYWYQQDPGMELHLIHYSYGVNSTEKGDLSSESTVSRIRTEHFPLTLESARPSHTSQYLCASSEVSGRLNSNTGELFFGEGSRLTVL.

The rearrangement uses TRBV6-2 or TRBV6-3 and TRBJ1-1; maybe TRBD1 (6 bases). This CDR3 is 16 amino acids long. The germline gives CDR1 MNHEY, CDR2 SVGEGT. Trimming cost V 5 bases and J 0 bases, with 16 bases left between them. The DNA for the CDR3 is TGTGCCAGCAGTGAAGTCCCGGGACATCTGAACACTGAAGCTTTCTTT. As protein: CASSEVPGHLNTEAFF.

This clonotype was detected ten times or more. CDR3 sequence (DNA): TGCGTCGGGTGGACCGCGTGGAATGAGCAGTTCTTC. Translation gives CVGWTAWNEQFF. The J gene is TRBJ2-1, the V gene TRBV29-1; D uncertain. Looked up from germline, CDR1 is SQVTM and CDR2 is ANQGSEA. The CDR3 has 12 residues.

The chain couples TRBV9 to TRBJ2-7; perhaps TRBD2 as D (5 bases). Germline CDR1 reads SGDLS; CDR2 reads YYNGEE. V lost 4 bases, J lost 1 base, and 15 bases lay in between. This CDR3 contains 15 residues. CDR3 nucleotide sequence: TGTGCCAGCAGCACCCAGGCCGGGGTATCCTACGAGCAGTACTTC. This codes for CASSTQAGVSYEQYF.

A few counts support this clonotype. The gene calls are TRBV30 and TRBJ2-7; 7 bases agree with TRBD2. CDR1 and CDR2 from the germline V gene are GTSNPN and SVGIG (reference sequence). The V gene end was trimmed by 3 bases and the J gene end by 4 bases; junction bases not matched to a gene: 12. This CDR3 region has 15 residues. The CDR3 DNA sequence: TGTGCCTGGAGCCCAGGACTAGTGCTATATTACGAGCAGTACTTC. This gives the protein CAWSPGLVLYYEQYF.

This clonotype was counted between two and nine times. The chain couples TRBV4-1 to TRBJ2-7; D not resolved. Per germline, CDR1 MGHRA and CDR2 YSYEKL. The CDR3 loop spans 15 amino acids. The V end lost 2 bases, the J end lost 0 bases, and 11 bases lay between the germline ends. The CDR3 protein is CASSQFGGLSYEQYF. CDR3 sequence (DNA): TGCGCCAGCAGCCAATTTGGCGGCCTCTCCTACGAGCAGTACTTC.

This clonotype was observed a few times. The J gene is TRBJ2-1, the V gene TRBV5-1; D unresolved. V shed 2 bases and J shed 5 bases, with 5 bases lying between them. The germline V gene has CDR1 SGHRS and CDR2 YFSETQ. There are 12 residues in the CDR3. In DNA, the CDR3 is TGCGCCAGCAGCTTAAAAGACAATGAGCAGTTCTTC. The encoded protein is CASSLKDNEQFF.

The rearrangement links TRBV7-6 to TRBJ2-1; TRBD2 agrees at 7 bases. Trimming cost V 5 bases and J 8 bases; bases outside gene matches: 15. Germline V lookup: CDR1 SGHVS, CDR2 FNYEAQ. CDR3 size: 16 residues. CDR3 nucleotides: TGTGCCAGCAGCCACGAACCCGGACTAGTAATAGATGAGCAGTTCTTC. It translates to CASSHEPGLVIDEQFF.

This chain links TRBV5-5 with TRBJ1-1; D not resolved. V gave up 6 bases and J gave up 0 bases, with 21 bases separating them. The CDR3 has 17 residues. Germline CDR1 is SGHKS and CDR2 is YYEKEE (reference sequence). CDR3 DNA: TGTGCCAGCACCCGCATCGGCGGAATGAGAATGAACACTGAAGCTTTCTTT. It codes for CASTRIGGMRMNTEAFF.

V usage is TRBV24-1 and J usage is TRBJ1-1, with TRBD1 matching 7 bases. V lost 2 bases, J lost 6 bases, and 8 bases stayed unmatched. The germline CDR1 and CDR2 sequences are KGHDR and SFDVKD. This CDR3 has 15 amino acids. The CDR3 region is CATSDSDTGVSEAFF. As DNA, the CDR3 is TGTGCCACCAGTGATTCGGACACAGGGGTATCTGAAGCTTTCTTT.

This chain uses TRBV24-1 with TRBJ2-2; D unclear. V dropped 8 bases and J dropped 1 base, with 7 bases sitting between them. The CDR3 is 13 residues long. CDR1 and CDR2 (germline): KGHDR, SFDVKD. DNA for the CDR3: TGTGCCACCAACCTGGGGAACACCGGGGAGCTGTTTTTT. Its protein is CATNLGNTGELFF.

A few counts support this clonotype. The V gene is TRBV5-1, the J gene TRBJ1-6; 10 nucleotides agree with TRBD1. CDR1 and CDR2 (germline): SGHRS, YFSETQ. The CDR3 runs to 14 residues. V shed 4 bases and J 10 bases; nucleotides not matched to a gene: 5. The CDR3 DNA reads TGCGCCAGCAGCGGGGGACAGGGGAGCTCACCCCTCCACTTT. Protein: CASSGGQGSSPLHF.

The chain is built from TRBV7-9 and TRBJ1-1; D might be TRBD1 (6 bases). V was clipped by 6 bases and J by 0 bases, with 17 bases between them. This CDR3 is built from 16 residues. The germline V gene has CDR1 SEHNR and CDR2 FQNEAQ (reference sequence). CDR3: CASRAGGGRVNTEAFF. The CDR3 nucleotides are TGTGCCAGCAGGGCCGGGGGCGGTCGGGTGAACACTGAAGCTTTCTTT. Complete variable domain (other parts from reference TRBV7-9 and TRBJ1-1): DTGVSQNPRHKITKRGQNVTFRCDPISEHNRLYWYRQTLGQGPEFLTYFQNEAQLEKSRLLSDRFSAERPKGSFSTLEIQRTEQGDSAMYLCASRAGGGRVNTEAFFGQGTRLTVV.

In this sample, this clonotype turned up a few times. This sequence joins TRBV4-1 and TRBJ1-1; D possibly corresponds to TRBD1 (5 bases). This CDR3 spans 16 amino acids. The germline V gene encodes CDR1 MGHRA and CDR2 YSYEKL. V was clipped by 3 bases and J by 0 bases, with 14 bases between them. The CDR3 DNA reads TGCGCCAGCAGCCATCCCTCGGCAGGGTTGAACACTGAAGCTTTCTTT. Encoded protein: CASSHPSAGLNTEAFF.

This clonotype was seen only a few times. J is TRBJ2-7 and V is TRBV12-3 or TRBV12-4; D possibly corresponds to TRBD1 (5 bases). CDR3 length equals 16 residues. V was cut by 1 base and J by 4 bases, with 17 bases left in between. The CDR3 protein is CASSLGWTTRSYEQYF. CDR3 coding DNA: TGTGCCAGCAGTTTAGGTTGGACAACGCGCTCTTACGAGCAGTACTTC.

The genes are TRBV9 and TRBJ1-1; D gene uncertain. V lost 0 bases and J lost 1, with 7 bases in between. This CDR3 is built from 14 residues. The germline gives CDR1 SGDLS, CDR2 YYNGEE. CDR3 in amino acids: CASSVVAGNTEAFF. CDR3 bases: TGTGCCAGCAGCGTAGTTGCAGGGAACACTGAAGCTTTCTTT. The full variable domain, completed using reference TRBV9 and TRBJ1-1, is DSGVTQTPKHLITATGQRVTLRCSPRSGDLSVYWYQQSLDQGLQFLIQYYNGEERAKGNILERFSAQQFPDLHSELNLSSLELGDSALYFCASSVVAGNTEAFFGQGTRLTVV.